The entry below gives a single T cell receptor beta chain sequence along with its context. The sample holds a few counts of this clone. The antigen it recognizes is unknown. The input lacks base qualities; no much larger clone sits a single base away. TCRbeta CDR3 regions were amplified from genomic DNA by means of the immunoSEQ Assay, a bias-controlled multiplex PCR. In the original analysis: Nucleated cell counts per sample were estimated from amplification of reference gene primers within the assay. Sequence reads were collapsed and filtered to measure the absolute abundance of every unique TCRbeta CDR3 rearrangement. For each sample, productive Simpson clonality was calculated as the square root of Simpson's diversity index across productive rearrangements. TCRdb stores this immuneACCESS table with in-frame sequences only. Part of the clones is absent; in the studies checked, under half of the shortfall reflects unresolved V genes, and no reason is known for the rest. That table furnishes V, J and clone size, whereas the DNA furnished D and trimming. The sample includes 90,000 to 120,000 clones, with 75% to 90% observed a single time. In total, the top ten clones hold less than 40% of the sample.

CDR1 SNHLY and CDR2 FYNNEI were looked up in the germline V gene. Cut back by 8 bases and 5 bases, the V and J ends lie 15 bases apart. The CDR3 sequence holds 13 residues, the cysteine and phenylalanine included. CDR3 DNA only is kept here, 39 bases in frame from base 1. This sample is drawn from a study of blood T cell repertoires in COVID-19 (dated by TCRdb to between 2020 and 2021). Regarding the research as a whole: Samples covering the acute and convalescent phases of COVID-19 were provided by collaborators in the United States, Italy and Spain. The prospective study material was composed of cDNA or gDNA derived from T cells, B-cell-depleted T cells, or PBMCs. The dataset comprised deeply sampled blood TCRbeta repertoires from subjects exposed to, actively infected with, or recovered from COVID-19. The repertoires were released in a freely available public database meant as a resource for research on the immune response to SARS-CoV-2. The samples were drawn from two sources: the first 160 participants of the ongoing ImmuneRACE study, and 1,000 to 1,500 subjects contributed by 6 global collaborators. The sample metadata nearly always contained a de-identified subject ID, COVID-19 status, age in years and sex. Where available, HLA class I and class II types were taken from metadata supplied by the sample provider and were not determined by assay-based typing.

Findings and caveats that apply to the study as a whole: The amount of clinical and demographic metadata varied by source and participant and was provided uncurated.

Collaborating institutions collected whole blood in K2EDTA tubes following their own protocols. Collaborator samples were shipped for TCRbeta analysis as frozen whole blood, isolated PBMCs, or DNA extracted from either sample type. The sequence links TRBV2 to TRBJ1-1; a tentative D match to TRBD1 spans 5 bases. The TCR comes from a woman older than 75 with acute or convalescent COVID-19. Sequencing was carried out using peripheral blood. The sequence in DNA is TGTGCCAGCTCCACGGCACGGGGGACTGAAGCTTTCTTT. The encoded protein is CASSTARGTEAFF.